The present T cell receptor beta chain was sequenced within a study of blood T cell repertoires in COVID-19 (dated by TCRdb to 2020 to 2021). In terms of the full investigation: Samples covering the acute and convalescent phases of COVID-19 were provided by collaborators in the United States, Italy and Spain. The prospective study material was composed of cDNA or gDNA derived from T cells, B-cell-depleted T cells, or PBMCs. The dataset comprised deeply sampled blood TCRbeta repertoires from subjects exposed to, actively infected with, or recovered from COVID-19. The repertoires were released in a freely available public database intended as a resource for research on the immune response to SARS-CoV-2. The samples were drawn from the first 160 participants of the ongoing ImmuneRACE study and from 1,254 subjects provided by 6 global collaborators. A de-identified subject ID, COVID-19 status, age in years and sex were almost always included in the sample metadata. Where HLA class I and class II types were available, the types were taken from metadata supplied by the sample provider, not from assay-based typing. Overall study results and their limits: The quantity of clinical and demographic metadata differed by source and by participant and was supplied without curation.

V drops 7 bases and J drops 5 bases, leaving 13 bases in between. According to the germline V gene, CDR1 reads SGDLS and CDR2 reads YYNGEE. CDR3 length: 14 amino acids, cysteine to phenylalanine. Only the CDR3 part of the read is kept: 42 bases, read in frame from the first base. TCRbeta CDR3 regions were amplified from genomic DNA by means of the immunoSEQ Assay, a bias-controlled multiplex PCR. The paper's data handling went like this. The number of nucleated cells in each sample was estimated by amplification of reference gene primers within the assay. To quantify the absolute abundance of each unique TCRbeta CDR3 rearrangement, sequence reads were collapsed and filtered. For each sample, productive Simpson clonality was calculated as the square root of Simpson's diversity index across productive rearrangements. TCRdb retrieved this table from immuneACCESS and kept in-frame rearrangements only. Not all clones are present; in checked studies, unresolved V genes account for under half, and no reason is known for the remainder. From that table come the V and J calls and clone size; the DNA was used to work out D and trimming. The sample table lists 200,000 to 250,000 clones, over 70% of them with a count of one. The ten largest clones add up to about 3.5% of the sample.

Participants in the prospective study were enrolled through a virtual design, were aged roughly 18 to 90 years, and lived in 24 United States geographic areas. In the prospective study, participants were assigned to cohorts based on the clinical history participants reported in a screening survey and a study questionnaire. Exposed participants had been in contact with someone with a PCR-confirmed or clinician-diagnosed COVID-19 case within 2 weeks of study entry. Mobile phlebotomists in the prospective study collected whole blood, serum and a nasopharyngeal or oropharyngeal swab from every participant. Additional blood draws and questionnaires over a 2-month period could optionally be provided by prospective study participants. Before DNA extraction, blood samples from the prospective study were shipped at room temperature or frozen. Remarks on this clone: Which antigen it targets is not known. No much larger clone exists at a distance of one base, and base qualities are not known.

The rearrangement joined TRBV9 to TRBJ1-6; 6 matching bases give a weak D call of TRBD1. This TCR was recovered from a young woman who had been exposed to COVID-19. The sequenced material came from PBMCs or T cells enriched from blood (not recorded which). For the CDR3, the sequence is CASSRQAHNSPLHF. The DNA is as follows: TGTGCCAGCTCCCGACAGGCTCATAATTCACCCCTCCACTTT. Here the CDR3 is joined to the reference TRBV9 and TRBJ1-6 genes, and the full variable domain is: DSGVTQTPKHLITATGQRVTLRCSPRSGDLSVYWYQQSLDQGLQFLIQYYNGEERAKGNILERFSAQQFPDLHSELNLSSLELGDSALYFCASSRQAHNSPLHFGNGTRLTVT.